This T cell receptor beta chain stems from a study of T cell responses to AZD1222 COVID-19 vaccine (dated by TCRdb to about 2021). About the full investigation: A total of just over 230 trial participants underwent TCR sequencing, of whom some 210 received two doses of AZD1222 and about 25 received two doses of the MenACWY control vaccine. Trial participants were enrolled into age subgroups of 18-55, 56-69 and 70-plus years, which contained around 150, 28 and 57 TCR-sequenced participants, respectively. Study-wide conclusions, independent of this receptor: The whole spike protein was spanned by vaccine-associated CD4 TCRs, and dominant responses were seen in regions 160-218 and 743-854. Nearly half of unique spike-specific TCRs reportedly recognized epitopes outside regions mutated in the B.1.351 and B.1.1.7 variants. Conclusions about previously exposed vaccinees are limited because only six or seven AZD1222 recipients were SARS-CoV-2 seropositive at baseline. Because no day 14 peak-response samples were available, the repertoires could be characterized only after the peak T cell response. In the small 56-69-year group, the increase in depth fell short of significance, most likely because of low power. Most participants were white British and females outnumbered males, and the authors suggested that clonal diversity may have been underestimated. A significant rise in spike-specific TCR breadth and depth was observed after two AZD1222 doses relative to day 0 and relative to MenACWY recipients.

The CDR3 regions of human TCRbeta chains were subjected to immunosequencing. The original pipeline was this. TCRs in the repertoires were matched against a reference library of SARS-CoV-2-specific TCRs that had been generated with the MIRA antigen-specificity platform. Breadth was defined as the fraction of unique TCRs that were SARS-CoV-2-associated, and depth was defined as the fraction of total T cells that were SARS-CoV-2-associated. Using the MIRA data, each spike-specific TCR was mapped to the spike region that the TCR reacts to and placed in a CD4 or CD8 class. Log10-transformed breadth and depth values were compared by one-way ANOVA with Sidak's multiple comparisons tests. Sourced from immuneACCESS, this table was stored by TCRdb with only in-frame sequences that have V and J called. A share of the clones is absent; for the studies checked, an unresolved V gene accounts for under half, and the remainder has no known explanation. The D gene and trimming were derived from the DNA, and the V and J assignments and clone size from that table. This sample comprises roughly 180,000 clones, over 90% of them detected only once. Approximately 1.8% of the sample lies in the top ten.

What this sample's time point label stands for: about 28 days (+/-7) after the second vaccine dose. AZD1222 recipients with second doses at about 4 weeks or about 12 weeks were pooled, because spike-specific TCR depth and breadth did not differ between schedules. The vaccinee samples were drawn from two UK trials, COV001 and COV002, one of which was a single-blind randomized controlled phase 2/3 trial testing AZD1222 (ChAdOx1 nCoV-19) in healthy adults. For TCRbeta chain sequencing, PBMC samples from trial participants were taken at day 0 and at day 28 after the second dose. Remarks on this clone: Its antigen remains unidentified. It has no much larger one-base neighbor in the sample; base qualities were not kept.

Per the germline V gene, SGHTA is the CDR1 and FQGNSA is the CDR2. A distance of 7 bases separates the germline ends of V and J, which lose 1 base and 0 bases respectively. The CDR3 covers 15 residues, taking in both the cysteine and the phenylalanine. Only CDR3 DNA is held: 45 bases, read in frame from base 1. Rearrangement joined TRBV7-2 to TRBJ2-1; the D gene lacks a confident call. The starting material was peripheral blood, obtained 28 days after the second AZD1222 dose. The clonotype was recovered from an adult who received the AZD1222 COVID-19 vaccine. The CDR3 region has the sequence CASSLDWSSYNEQFF. The DNA sequence is given as TGTGCCAGCAGCTTAGACTGGAGCTCCTACAATGAGCAGTTCTTC. Reference TRBV7-2 and TRBJ2-1 proteins supply the regions before and after the CDR3; the full variable domain is: GAGVSQSPSNKVTEKGKDVELRCDPISGHTALYWYRQSLGQGLEFLIYFQGNSAPDKSGLPSDRFSAERTGGSVSTLTIQRTQQEDSAVYLCASSLDWSSYNEQFFGPGTRLTVL.